This TCR beta chain was documented in a study of blood T cell repertoires in COVID-19. Overall study context: Material from acute and convalescent COVID-19 was sourced from the United States, Italy and Spain. Sample material is recorded as cDNA or gDNA derived from T cells, B-cell-depleted T cells, or PBMCs.

TCRdb's copy holds only in-frame clones and misses some; the assay was immunoSEQ multiplex PCR. This table has some 220,000 clones, approximately 82% appearing once. Sample: peripheral blood. The receptor was derived from a man aged 50 to 59 with active or convalescent COVID-19.

Here the CDR3 reads CASKGLAGGEGSYEQYF. In nucleotides, the CDR3 is TGTGCCAGCAAGGGACTAGCGGGAGGTGAAGGCTCCTACGAGCAGTACTTC. V is TRBV11-2 and J is TRBJ2-7, with 15 bases aligning to TRBD2. The CDR3 totals 17 residues. Germline lookup yields CDR1 SGHAT and CDR2 FQNNGV. Trimming took 7 bases from V and 0 from J; bases not matched to a gene: 7.